These 8 T cell receptor beta chains originate from one sample sequenced in a study of T cell responses to AZD1222 COVID-19 vaccine. Profiling relied on immunoSEQ multiplex PCR, and the TCRdb table lists in-frame clones only, not all of them. The table lists nearly 110,000 clones, roughly nine tenths of them singletons, with 6.6% in the top ten. The sequencing used peripheral blood, collected on day 0 of AZD1222 vaccination. The receptors were gathered from an adult in good health.

This clone was counted once. This rearrangement joins TRBV5-4 to TRBJ2-3, with D unresolved. CDR3 length: 12 residues. Germline lookup yields CDR1 SGHNT and CDR2 YYREEE (reference sequence). V was shortened by 0 bases and J by 2 bases, with 1 base between the two germline ends. CDR3 in DNA: TGTGCCAGCAGCTTGGACACAGATACGCAGTATTTT. Translating it yields CASSLDTDTQYF.

This sequence joins TRBV7-2 and TRBJ2-6; D is unresolved. The ends were cut back, 2 bases at V and 0 bases at J, with 5 bases in the middle. The CDR3 runs 15 residues. Germline CDR1 SGHTA, CDR2 FQGNSA. CDR3 nucleotide sequence: TGTGCCAGCAGCTTAAGAGCCTCTGGGGCCAACGTCCTGACTTTC. Protein sequence: CASSLRASGANVLTF.

The chain links TRBV27 to TRBJ2-7; the D gene could be TRBD1 or TRBD2 (5 bases each). The CDR3 has 14 amino acids. From germline, CDR1 is MNHEY and CDR2 SMNVEV (reference sequence). Deletions cut 5 bases from V and 4 bases from J, with 15 bases between. The CDR3 DNA follows: TGTGCCAGCAGTCCCCCGGGGCAGCGGTACGAGCAGTACTTC. Translation: CASSPPGQRYEQYF.

The chain couples TRBV10-3 to TRBJ2-5; the match to TRBD2 covers 9 bases. From germline, CDR1 is ENHRY and CDR2 SYGVKD. Trimming removed 4 bases from V and 7 bases from J; junction bases left unmatched: 10. The CDR3 extends over 15 amino acids. CDR3 in amino acids: CAISGQREAVGTQYF. The CDR3 region has the DNA TGTGCCATCAGTGGCCAGCGGGAGGCGGTAGGGACCCAGTACTTC.

The chain joins TRBV3-1 (or the pseudogene TRBV3-2) to TRBJ2-7; no definite D call. Trimming took 0 bases from V and 7 from J, leaving 10 bases between them. CDR1 is LGHDT and CDR2 is YNNKEL in the germline V gene (reference sequence). The CDR3 consists of 13 residues. CDR3 nucleotides: TGTGCCAGCAGCCAAGAGGATAGGTGGGAGCAGTACTTC. It translates to CASSQEDRWEQYF.

The gene calls are TRBV23-1 and TRBJ1-6; D is unresolved. TRBV23-1 is known as an ORF, though its function is uncertain. The germline V and J ends were trimmed by 0 bases and 5 bases, with 11 bases remaining between them. This CDR3 region has 16 residues. The CDR3 loop reads CASSQSSNSHNSPLHF. The CDR3 bases are TGCGCCAGCAGTCAATCTAGCAACAGTCATAATTCACCCCTCCACTTT.

This chain uses TRBV18 with TRBJ1-5; D not resolved. The germline gives CDR1 KGHSH, CDR2 LQKENI. Trimming took off 3 bases at V and 2 bases at J, with 11 bases between the two ends. CDR3 length: 15 residues. The CDR3 region has the DNA TGTGCCAGCTCACCGACAAAGAATCGCAATCAGCCCCAGCATTTT. Amino acids: CASSPTKNRNQPQHF.

The rearrangement links TRBV2 to TRBJ2-3; TRBD2 agrees at 14 bases. V dropped 4 bases and J dropped 4; count of bases not matched to a gene: 4. The CDR3 spans 16 residues. The germline gives CDR1 SNHLY, CDR2 FYNNEI. The CDR3 DNA follows: TGTGCCAGCAGTGCGGCGGGACTAGCGGGGGCAGATACGCAGTATTTT. Amino acid sequence: CASSAAGLAGADTQYF.